The rows below give T cell receptor beta chains drawn from one sample of a study of T-cell memory formation after mild COVID-19. Using its own MiXCR run on the 5' RACE reads, TCRdb lists one record per CDR3 protein. The profile shows about 200,000 distinct CDR3 sequences, around 19% of them singletons. The sequencing input was PBMCs or a T cell subset sorted from them (not recorded which). The receptor set was obtained from an adult woman who had mild COVID-19 (a few samples of this study predate the infection). Cell type and time point are not known. The CDR3 runs from the conserved cysteine through the conserved F or W. The D gene is left open where the match is weak. Not all rows give a size; the values are once, few, many and, for expanded clones, a class.

CDR3 protein: CASKGLRNTGELFF
CDR3 DNA: TGTGCCAGCAAGGGACTAAGGAACACCGGGGAGCTGTTTTTT
J gene: TRBJ2-2
D gene: TRBD2
clone size: few
V gene: TRBV6-5

CDR3 protein: CASSLEGGTSYNSPLHF
CDR3 DNA: TGCGCCAGCAGCTTGGAGGGGGGAACCTCCTATAATTCACCCCTCCACTTT
J gene: TRBJ1-6
D gene: .
clone size: few
V gene: TRBV5-1

CDR3 protein: CASSPGKGTTNEKLFF
CDR3 DNA: TGCGCCAGCAGCCCGGGGAAGGGGACCACTAATGAAAAACTGTTTTTT
J gene: TRBJ1-4
D gene: .
clone size: .
V gene: TRBV5-1

CDR3 protein: CASSLQGAPYGYTF
CDR3 DNA: TGTGCCAGCAGCTTACAGGGGGCGCCGTATGGCTACACCTTC
J gene: TRBJ1-2
D gene: TRBD1
clone size: .
V gene: TRBV7-9

CDR3 protein: CATSDFGGAGANVLTF
CDR3 DNA: TGTGCCACCAGTGATTTCGGAGGGGCCGGGGCCAACGTCCTGACTTTC
J gene: TRBJ2-6
D gene: .
clone size: .
V gene: TRBV24-1

CDR3 protein: CASSFLAGATYEQYF
CDR3 DNA: TGTGCCAGCAGTTTCCTGGCGGGAGCCACCTACGAGCAGTACTTC
J gene: TRBJ2-7
D gene: TRBD2
clone size: .
V gene: TRBV27

CDR3 protein: CASSFPGEPEAFF
CDR3 DNA: TGTGCCAGCAGCTTTCCGGGGGAACCTGAAGCTTTCTTT
J gene: TRBJ1-1
D gene: .
clone size: few
V gene: TRBV7-9

CDR3 protein: CSARTSGGTDTQYF
CDR3 DNA: TGCAGTGCTAGGACTAGCGGGGGCACAGATACGCAGTATTTT
J gene: TRBJ2-3
D gene: TRBD2
clone size: .
V gene: TRBV20-1

CDR3 protein: CASSSHGLARTDTQYF
CDR3 DNA: TGTGCCAGCAGCTCCCACGGGCTAGCGAGGACAGATACGCAGTATTTT
J gene: TRBJ2-3
D gene: .
clone size: few
V gene: TRBV5-5

CDR3 protein: CASSEYRGSPLHF
CDR3 DNA: TGTGCCAGCAGTGAATATCGGGGTTCACCCCTCCACTTT
J gene: TRBJ1-6
D gene: .
clone size: few
V gene: TRBV25-1

CDR3 protein: CASSLRPTSGKGADTQYF
CDR3 DNA: TGTGCCAGCAGTTTACGCCCGACTAGCGGGAAGGGTGCAGATACGCAGTATTTT
J gene: TRBJ2-3
D gene: TRBD2
clone size: .
V gene: TRBV27

CDR3 protein: CASSQVKETQYF
CDR3 DNA: TGTGCCAGCAGCCAAGTCAAAGAGACCCAGTACTTC
J gene: TRBJ2-5
D gene: .
clone size: many
V gene: TRBV3-1

CDR3 protein: CSARQGKAYGYTF
CDR3 DNA: TGCAGTGCGAGACAGGGGAAGGCCTATGGCTACACCTTC
J gene: TRBJ1-2
D gene: TRBD1
clone size: few
V gene: TRBV20-1

CDR3 protein: CASRLTSGGSYNEQFF
CDR3 DNA: TGTGCCAGCAGGCTGACTAGCGGGGGCTCCTACAATGAGCAGTTCTTC
J gene: TRBJ2-1
D gene: TRBD2
clone size: few
V gene: TRBV2

CDR3 protein: CSFSSVRGPEQYF
CDR3 DNA: TGCAGTTTTTCGTCGGTCCGCGGGCCCGAGCAGTACTTC
J gene: TRBJ2-7
D gene: .
clone size: few
V gene: TRBV20-1

CDR3 protein: CSAKNPYNEQFF
CDR3 DNA: TGCAGTGCTAAAAACCCGTACAATGAGCAGTTCTTC
J gene: TRBJ2-1
D gene: .
clone size: .
V gene: TRBV20-1